The clone carrying this TCR beta chain was found many times. The target antigen is unknown. The unsorted libraries were made from 2 million PBMCs kept at -80 C. These data come from a study of neurological immune-mediated disorders. General study points: The most TCR clonal expansion was seen in HTLV-1-associated myelopathy, whereas the least was seen in multiple sclerosis, below the level in healthy controls. Private repertoires in all groups were suggested by the absence of shared CDR3 amino acid sequences among expanded clones across subjects.

5'RACE with 10-nucleotide random UMIs generated the cDNA. TCRdb processed the 5' RACE reads anew with MiXCR; each CDR3 protein has one entry. The table lists just under 60,000 distinct CDR3 sequences, roughly 3.2% of them singletons, with under 3.5% in the top ten. CDR3 length equals 13 residues. Trimming took off 3 bases at V and 2 bases at J, with 10 bases between the two ends. Germline lookup yields CDR1 SQVTM and CDR2 ANQGSEA. The origin of this receptor is a woman younger than 45 with multiple sclerosis. What was sequenced was PBMCs. The chain has TRBV29-1 and TRBJ2-5; D remains unclear. The CDR3 sequence is CSVDRAAQETQYF. As DNA, the CDR3 is TGCAGCGTTGATAGGGCAGCTCAAGAGACCCAGTACTTC.